Below are 18 T cell receptor beta chains sequenced from a single sample in a study of regulatory T cells in long-lasting Graves disease (dated by TCRdb to 2020 to 2022). Library preparation was by multiplex PCR. Sequenced on an Illumina HiSeq 4000. CDR3 regions were amplified by Arm-PCR with iRepertoire HTBI primers to construct TCR beta libraries. The raw public data were reprocessed by TCRdb itself: fastp quality trimming at Q25, MiXCR clonotype calling, in-frame beta chains only. Rows matching on CDR3 protein sequence are summarized as one entry with the most common DNA and genes. For this sample the table gives a few hundred thousand distinct CDR3 sequences, of which roughly 21% were detected only once. Around 7% of the sample rests with the top ten. The meaning of the sample's time point label: persistent/refractory GD, antithyroid drugs over 5 years with positive TRAb. For both TCR sequencing and RNA sequencing, RNA was extracted from PBMCs in TRIzol.

Source: peripheral blood mononuclear cells (PBMCs), taken when the disease was refractory, from a patient treated with antithyroid drugs. These TCRs come from a female donor with Graves disease.

This clonotype occurred many times. V usage is TRBV6-1 and J usage is TRBJ1-1; D is undetermined. This CDR3 region has 15 residues. V lost 5 bases, J lost 10 bases, and 23 bases lay in between. Looked up from germline, CDR1 is MNHNS and CDR2 is SASEGT. CDR3 sequence reads: CASSPNLERAGLAFF. The CDR3 region has the DNA TGTGCCAGCAGTCCCAACCTAGAGAGGGCCGGGTTAGCTTTCTTT.

The sample holds many counts of this clonotype. The V gene is TRBV28, the J gene TRBJ2-2; 10 nucleotides align to TRBD1. Germline trimming cut 5 bases from V and 7 bases from J; bases unmatched to any gene: 7. Germline loops: CDR1 MDHEN, CDR2 SYDVKM. The CDR3 has 15 amino acids. The CDR3 coding sequence is TGTGCCAGCAGTCCAGACAGGGGGCTGGGCGGGGAGCTGTTTTTT. Translating gives CASSPDRGLGGELFF.

The chain is built from TRBV25-1 and TRBJ2-7; no clear D gene. V gave up 2 bases and J gave up 5 bases, with 10 bases separating them. The CDR3 has 13 residues. Germline V gene sequence: CDR1 MGHDK, CDR2 SYGVNS. CDR3 region: CASSEGRVNEQYF. The CDR3 nucleotides are TGTGCCAGCAGTGAAGGCCGGGTTAACGAGCAGTACTTC.

This clonotype was found many times. The chain uses TRBV6-2 or TRBV6-3 and TRBJ2-4; D ambiguous. The CDR3 totals 16 residues. The germline V and J ends were trimmed by 6 bases and 0 bases, with 15 bases remaining between them. Germline CDR1 is MNHEY and CDR2 is SVGEGT. CDR3 residues: CASSYPWSLAKNIQYF. CDR3 nucleotides: TGTGCCAGCAGCTATCCTTGGAGTCTAGCCAAAAACATTCAGTACTTC.

This clonotype was detected only a few times. The chain carries TRBV12-3 or TRBV12-4 and TRBJ2-1; 15 positions match TRBD2. The CDR3 length is 18 residues. V lost 5 bases to trimming and J lost 8 bases; unmatched junction nucleotides: 13. CDR3 residues: CASSPTPGLAGGSYEQFF. CDR3 DNA: TGTGCCAGCAGTCCGACTCCGGGACTAGCGGGAGGAAGCTATGAGCAGTTCTTC.

This clonotype was picked up many times. The chain carries TRBV12-3 or TRBV12-4 and TRBJ1-6, with TRBD1 as a possible D gene (5 bases). V gave up 2 bases and J gave up 10 bases, with 9 bases separating them. This CDR3 comprises 13 residues. CDR3 DNA sequence: TGTGCCAGCAGTTTACAGGGAACATCACCCCTCCACTTT. This translates into CASSLQGTSPLHF.

Of note for this clonotype: A read error is possible here, since a much larger clone lies one base away. The genes are TRBV6-2 or TRBV6-3 and TRBJ1-2; 8 bases align to TRBD1. Germline CDR1 is MNHEY and CDR2 is SVGEGT. The CDR3 totals 14 residues. The CDR3 DNA reads TGTGTCAGCAGCTCGGGACAGGAAGTGTATGGCTACACCTTC. The encoded protein is CVSSSGQEVYGYTF.

This clonotype has a count of ten or more. The rearrangement joins TRBV5-1 to TRBJ1-6, with D maybe TRBD1 (5 bases). The CDR3 extends over 14 amino acids. The germline gives CDR1 SGHRS, CDR2 YFSETQ. V lost 4 bases to trimming and J lost 7 bases, with 12 bases between them. CDR3 residues: CASSTDSLNSPLHF. CDR3 DNA sequence: TGCGCCAGCAGCACCGACAGTCTCAATTCACCCCTCCACTTT.

V and J are TRBV19 and TRBJ1-2; D might be TRBD1 (6 bases). Trimming removed 3 bases at V and 5 bases at J, with 22 bases between. There are 17 residues in the CDR3. The germline gives CDR1 LNHDA, CDR2 SQIVND (reference sequence). The CDR3 bases are TGTGCCAGTAGTATGGTGGCACGGACTCAGGGGTCTTATGGCTACACCTTC. Translating it yields CASSMVARTQGSYGYTF. Full variable domain (remainder filled in from reference TRBV19 and TRBJ1-2): DGGITQSPKYLFRKEGQNVTLSCEQNLNHDAMYWYRQDPGQGLRLIYYSQIVNDFQKGDIAEGYSVSREKKESFPLTVTSAQKNPTAFYLCASSMVARTQGSYGYTFGSGTRLTVV.

This clonotype was found a few times. The V gene is TRBV2, the J gene TRBJ1-1; TRBD1 might be the D (6 bases). The CDR3 totals 15 residues. V lost 2 bases, J lost 4 bases, and 14 bases lay in between. Germline V gene sequence: CDR1 SNHLY, CDR2 FYNNEI. CDR3 amino acids: CASSEMVTGITEAFF. The CDR3 DNA follows: TGTGCCAGCAGTGAAATGGTTACAGGGATCACTGAAGCTTTCTTT.

This clonotype occurred a few times. CDR3 in amino acids: CASSSMGQGLFETQYF. The CDR3 DNA is TGTGCCAGCAGCTCCATGGGACAGGGACTTTTTGAGACCCAGTACTTC. This chain connects TRBV7-9 to TRBJ2-5; 9 nucleotides match TRBD1. The CDR3 is 16 residues long. The V gene's germline CDR1 is SEHNR and CDR2 FQNEAQ (reference sequence). V was clipped by 4 bases and J by 5 bases; unmatched bases: 11.

The chain has TRBV30 and TRBJ1-1, with 7 bases lining up with TRBD1. The length of the CDR3 is 15 residues. The J segment lost 3 bases and the V segment lost 2 bases, leaving 9 bases of the junction unmatched. The germline V gene has CDR1 GTSNPN and CDR2 SVGIG (reference sequence). Here the CDR3 reads CAWSTGVRRDTEAFF. CDR3 coding DNA: TGTGCCTGGAGTACAGGGGTGAGACGAGACACTGAAGCTTTCTTT.

This clonotype was seen only a few times. This CDR3 reads CAWMRTSGTWAQYF. CDR3 sequence (DNA): TGTGCCTGGATGCGGACTAGCGGGACGTGGGCCCAGTACTTC. The gene calls are TRBV30 and TRBJ2-5; TRBD2 agrees at 12 bases. Germline loops: CDR1 GTSNPN, CDR2 SVGIG (reference sequence). The CDR3 totals 14 residues. V trimming: 4 bases; J trimming: 9 bases; junction bases outside the gene matches: 9.

The chain employs TRBV19 and TRBJ2-7, with 8 positions matching TRBD1. V was pared by 7 bases and J by 6 bases, with 14 bases of the junction left unmatched. The V gene's germline CDR1 is LNHDA and CDR2 SQIVND (reference sequence). This CDR3 region has 15 residues. The CDR3 DNA is TGTGCCAGTATCGTAGGAGACAGGGGACTCTGCGAGCAGTACTTC. Amino acids: CASIVGDRGLCEQYF. Based on the CDR3 plus reference TRBV19 and TRBJ2-7, the full variable domain is DGGITQSPKYLFRKEGQNVTLSCEQNLNHDAMYWYRQDPGQGLRLIYYSQIVNDFQKGDIAEGYSVSREKKESFPLTVTSAQKNPTAFYLCASIVGDRGLCEQYFGPGTRLTVT.

Concerning this clonotype itself: This may arise from a read error, as a much more abundant clone is one base away. The V call is TRBV28, the J call TRBJ2-2; D gene ambiguous. Germline CDR1 and CDR2: MDHEN and SYDVKM. CDR3 size: 13 residues. V was pared by 4 bases and J by 6 bases, with 9 bases between. The CDR3 loop reads CASSWASAGELFF. Written as DNA, the CDR3 is TGTGCCAGCAGTTGGGCCTCCGCCGGGGAGCTGTTTTTT.

This chain connects TRBV12-3 or TRBV12-4 to TRBJ1-2; 9 bases agree with TRBD1. V trimming: 11 bases; J trimming: 2 bases; junction bases outside the gene matches: 12. CDR3 size: 15 residues. DNA of the CDR3: TGTGCCTCCCCGCCCCGGACAGGGGCCAACTATGGCTACACCTTC. Protein: CASPPRTGANYGYTF.

This clonotype was picked up a small number of times. The chain employs TRBV20-1 and TRBJ1-5; a weak D match, TRBD1 (5 bases). The V gene lost 0 bases and the J gene lost 3 bases, with 12 bases spanning the gap. This CDR3 is built from 15 residues. Germline lookup yields CDR1 DFQATT and CDR2 SNEGSKA (reference sequence). The CDR3 loop reads CSARDPGVLNQPQHF. In DNA form, the CDR3 reads TGCAGTGCTAGAGATCCGGGGGTTCTCAATCAGCCCCAGCATTTT.

This clonotype was counted at least ten times. The chain employs TRBV12-3 or TRBV12-4 and TRBJ1-4; TRBD1 aligns across 7 bases. V was clipped by 2 bases and J by 5 bases; unmatched bases: 5. The length of the CDR3 is 15 residues. The CDR3 DNA sequence: TGTGCCAGCAGTTTATCGGGGACAGAGAATGAAAAACTGTTTTTT. Its translation: CASSLSGTENEKLFF.